One and the same sample provided the 23 T cell receptor beta chains below, sequenced in a study of identical twins. TCRdb used MiXCR to reprocess the 5' RACE reads, holding one entry per CDR3 protein. The repertoire has about 1.7 million distinct CDR3 sequences, about 31% of them found once; the top ten carry approximately 0.29%. Sequenced sample: cord blood. These receptor sequences come from a newborn girl in good health.

This clonotype was counted between two and nine times. The chain uses TRBV12-3 or TRBV12-4 and TRBJ2-5; unclear D gene. The CDR3 has 13 residues. With 3 bases removed from V and 13 bases from J, the gap between germline ends came to 18 bases. DNA for the CDR3: TGTGCCAGCAGTTTTAGGAGTGGCGGTAGCCCGTACTTC. Encoded protein: CASSFRSGGSPYF.

The rearrangement uses TRBV4-2 and TRBJ2-1; D is tentatively TRBD1 or TRBD2 (5 bases each). Germline V gene sequence: CDR1 LGHNA, CDR2 YNFKEQ. The ends were cut back, 0 bases at V and 4 bases at J, with 13 bases in the middle. This CDR3 is 16 amino acids long. The CDR3 DNA sequence: TGTGCCAGCAGCCAAGACCTAGTGGGACCTTACAATGAGCAGTTCTTC. Amino acids: CASSQDLVGPYNEQFF.

V usage is TRBV15 and J usage is TRBJ1-1; 10 nucleotides match TRBD1. Germline-derived CDR1 and CDR2 are LNHNV and YYDKDF (reference sequence). This CDR3 comprises 15 residues. V dropped 1 base and J dropped 5; count of bases not matched to a gene: 4. The CDR3 is CATSRGGTGVTEAFF. The CDR3 bases are TGTGCCACCAGCAGAGGCGGGACAGGGGTTACTGAAGCTTTCTTT. Full variable domain (rest looked up from reference TRBV15 and TRBJ1-1): DAMVIQNPRYQVTQFGKPVTLSCSQTLNHNVMYWYQQKSSQAPKLLFHYYDKDFNNEADTPDNFQSRRPNTSFCFLDIRSPGLGDTAMYLCATSRGGTGVTEAFFGQGTRLTVV.

J is TRBJ1-1 and V is TRBV7-9; no clear D. V lost 7 bases and J lost 6, with 15 bases in between. The germline V gene has CDR1 SEHNR and CDR2 FQNEAQ (reference sequence). The CDR3 consists of 13 residues. In DNA form, the CDR3 reads TGTGCCAGCACTATTAGCCAAACAGCTGAAGCTTTCTTT. Its protein is CASTISQTAEAFF.

This clonotype was detected only a few times. The chain is built from TRBV15 and TRBJ2-5; D not certain. Between the trimmed V and J ends, which lost 2 bases and 7 bases, there was a span of 11 bases. The CDR3 contains 13 residues. Germline V lookup: CDR1 LNHNV, CDR2 YYDKDF (reference sequence). CDR3 sequence: CATSRFQSGTQYF. The CDR3, as DNA: TGTGCCACCAGCAGATTTCAATCCGGGACCCAGTACTTC. Using reference TRBV15 and TRBJ2-5 for the parts outside the CDR3, the full variable domain is DAMVIQNPRYQVTQFGKPVTLSCSQTLNHNVMYWYQQKSSQAPKLLFHYYDKDFNNEADTPDNFQSRRPNTSFCFLDIRSPGLGDTAMYLCATSRFQSGTQYFGPGTRLLVL.

This clonotype came up a few times. This sequence joins TRBV2 and TRBJ2-4; D is possibly TRBD2 (6 bases). V shed 7 bases and J shed 6 bases, with 13 bases lying between them. The CDR3 extends over 13 amino acids. Germline values: CDR1 SNHLY, CDR2 FYNNEI. The CDR3 loop is CASKKDGRNIQYF. The CDR3, as DNA: TGTGCCAGCAAAAAGGACGGGAGAAACATTCAGTACTTC.

The rearrangement joins TRBV29-1 to TRBJ2-1; D may be TRBD1 or TRBD2 (5 bases each). Per the germline V gene, CDR1 is SQVTM and CDR2 is ANQGSEA. The CDR3 is 12 residues long. V was clipped by 2 bases and J by 10 bases, with 12 bases between them. The CDR3 region is CSVEPGPREQFF. CDR3 bases: TGCAGCGTTGAACCGGGACCAAGGGAGCAGTTCTTC.

V and J are TRBV27 and TRBJ2-5; TRBD1 might be the D (6 bases). The J call may be wrong; the DNA end is better matched by TRBJ2-7. The CDR3 is made up of 17 amino acids. Germline V CDR1 and CDR2: MNHEY, SMNVEV (reference sequence). CDR3 coding DNA: TGTGCCAGCCCACCGGGCAGGGGATCCGTTAGGTCCTACGAGCAGTACTTC. Its protein is CASPPGRGSVRSYEQYF.

Concerning this clonotype itself: It may be a read error: a sequence one base away is much more abundant. V is TRBV9 and J is TRBJ2-3, with TRBD1 matching over 9 bases. The CDR3 is 15 residues long. CDR1 is SGDLS and CDR2 is YYNGEE in the germline V gene. The V segment lost 4 bases and the J segment 4 bases; nucleotides outside the gene matches: 7. For the CDR3, the DNA is TGTGCCAGCAGCATACACAGGGGGCGCTCAGATACGCAGTATTTT. Protein product: CASSIHRGRSDTQYF. Supplemented by reference TRBV9 and TRBJ2-3, the full variable domain reads DSGVTQTPKHLITATGQRVTLRCSPRSGDLSVYWYQQSLDQGLQFLIQYYNGEERAKGNILERFSAQQFPDLHSELNLSSLELGDSALYFCASSIHRGRSDTQYFGPGTRLTVL.

This clonotype was seen once. This clone may be a read error of a much larger clone one base away. Because the CDR3 is missing its conserved closing phenylalanine or tryptophan, this is likely a read error. The genes are TRBV29-1 and TRBJ1-2; weak D call: TRBD1 (5 bases). The germline V gene has CDR1 SQVTM and CDR2 ANQGSEA. Trimming removed 3 bases from V and 4 bases from J, with 9 bases in between. The CDR3 is made up of 12 amino acids. The CDR3 region has the DNA TGCAGCGTTGACGAAGGGGTCTATGGCTACACCTTA. Residues: CSVDEGVYGYTL.

This clonotype was observed a single time. The chain employs TRBV7-9 and TRBJ2-1; 8 bases fit TRBD1. Germline V lookup: CDR1 SEHNR, CDR2 FQNEAQ (reference sequence). This CDR3 has 16 residues. After removal of 2 bases from V and 4 bases from J, the junction contained 7 bases not matched to a gene. CDR3 sequence (DNA): TGTGCCAGCAGCTTAACCCGGACAGGGCGGTACAATGAGCAGTTCTTC. This gives the protein CASSLTRTGRYNEQFF.

V is TRBV2 and J is TRBJ2-3; 11 bases line up with TRBD2. The V segment lost 6 bases and the J segment 2 bases; nucleotides outside the gene matches: 16. Germline CDR1 and CDR2: SNHLY and FYNNEI. The CDR3 loop spans 19 amino acids. The CDR3 DNA follows: TGTGCCAGCAGCGTAAATGAGAATAGCGGGGGGGATCACACAGATACGCAGTATTTT. Translated: CASSVNENSGGDHTDTQYF.

The genes are TRBV20-1 and TRBJ2-2; weak D call: TRBD1 (6 bases). Trimming took off 7 bases at V and 6 bases at J, with 21 bases between the two ends. Germline CDR1 and CDR2: DFQATT and SNEGSKA (reference sequence). The CDR3 totals 15 residues. The CDR3 coding sequence is TGCAGTGGTATAACAGGGATTCGGGTCCCCGGGGAGCTGTTTTTT. This gives the protein CSGITGIRVPGELFF.

This clonotype appeared a few times. The chain recombines TRBV6-5 with TRBJ2-3, with 8 bases matching TRBD1. The CDR3 length is 15 residues. V lost 2 bases to trimming and J lost 4 bases; unmatched junction nucleotides: 5. CDR1 and CDR2 from the germline V gene are MNHEY and SVGAGI. This CDR3 reads CASSYVAGGADTQYF. The CDR3 coding sequence is TGTGCCAGCAGTTACGTGGCAGGGGGCGCAGATACGCAGTATTTT.

In this sample, this clonotype turned up many times. The gene calls are TRBV12-3 or TRBV12-4 and TRBJ1-4; D is unresolved. V lost 5 bases to trimming and J lost 5 bases, with 15 bases between them. This CDR3 contains 15 residues. The CDR3, as DNA: TGTGCCAGCAGTCAGGCCCCGACTGCCAATGAAAAACTGTTTTTT. Translating gives CASSQAPTANEKLFF.

The chain joins TRBV20-1 to TRBJ2-3; D gene unclear. CDR3 size: 13 residues. V dropped 3 bases and J dropped 2 bases, with 9 bases sitting between them. Looked up from germline, CDR1 is DFQATT and CDR2 is SNEGSKA (reference sequence). CDR3 loop: CSARTFFTDTQYF. As DNA, the CDR3 is TGCAGTGCTAGGACATTTTTCACAGATACGCAGTATTTT.

A word on this clonotype: One end of the junction fails to match germline, which may point to a read error. The chain has TRBV5-1 and TRBJ2-1; 9 bases align to TRBD2. The length of the CDR3 is 16 residues. Germline CDR1 reads SGHRS; CDR2 reads YFSETQ. CDR3 DNA: TGCGCCAGCAGCTTGTCACGCGGGGGGGCCTACAATGAGCAGTCCTTC. It is translated as CASSLSRGGAYNEQSF.

This clonotype occurred a few times. The chain recombines TRBV28 with TRBJ2-5; 7 bases align to TRBD2. Germline CDR1 is MDHEN and CDR2 is SYDVKM. Unmatched junction bases numbered 12, after V lost 3 bases and J lost 11 bases. The CDR3 has 14 residues. The chain's CDR3 is CASSLGQANGGQYF. The CDR3 coding sequence is TGTGCCAGCAGTTTGGGGCAGGCAAACGGGGGGCAGTACTTC. Full variable domain (missing parts from reference TRBV28 and TRBJ2-5): DVKVTQSSRYLVKRTGEKVFLECVQDMDHENMFWYRQDPGLGLRLIYFSYDVKMKEKGDIPEGYSVSREKKERFSLILESASTNQTSMYLCASSLGQANGGQYFGPGTRLLVL.

The chain recombines TRBV20-1 with TRBJ2-3; D call uncertain. CDR1 is DFQATT, CDR2 SNEGSKA, per germline (reference sequence). V shed 4 bases and J shed 2 bases, with 19 bases lying between them. CDR3 length: 16 amino acids. In DNA form, the CDR3 reads TGCAGTGCTAAAACCCTAATCGGACGGCACACAGATACGCAGTATTTT. Amino acid sequence: CSAKTLIGRHTDTQYF.

J is TRBJ1-2 and V is TRBV6-9; no clear D. Germline V gene lookup returns CDR1 MNHGY and CDR2 SVAAGI. Trimming cost V 4 bases and J 6 bases, with 12 bases left between them. The CDR3 has 13 amino acids. The CDR3 bases are TGTGCCAGCAGTTCAGTAGGGAGGGATGGCTACACCTTC. This sequence encodes CASSSVGRDGYTF.

As to this clonotype: Sequence at one end of the junction differs from germline and may be a read error. The V call is TRBV3-1, the J call TRBJ2-7, with D perhaps given as TRBD1 or TRBD2 (5 bases each). CDR1 LGHDT and CDR2 YNNKEL come from the germline V gene (reference sequence). The CDR3 runs to 14 residues. The CDR3 loop is CVSSQVVAGTEQYF. Here the CDR3 DNA reads TGTGTCAGCAGCCAAGTGGTCGCAGGGACCGAGCAGTACTTC.

This sequence joins TRBV7-2 and TRBJ2-3; TRBD1 matches at 9 bases. The CDR3 has 12 amino acids. V lost 5 bases to trimming and J lost 10 bases; unmatched junction nucleotides: 4. Germline V CDR1 and CDR2: SGHTA, FQGNSA. CDR3 loop: CASSQQGAAQYF. CDR3 DNA sequence: TGTGCCAGCAGCCAACAGGGGGCTGCGCAGTATTTT. The variable domain in full, with the rest retrieved from reference TRBV7-2 and TRBJ2-3, is GAGVSQSPSNKVTEKGKDVELRCDPISGHTALYWYRQSLGQGLEFLIYFQGNSAPDKSGLPSDRFSAERTGGSVSTLTIQRTQQEDSAVYLCASSQQGAAQYFGPGTRLTVL.

The chain links TRBV20-1 to TRBJ2-1; D might be TRBD2 (7 bases). The CDR3 is 15 residues long. The germline gives CDR1 DFQATT, CDR2 SNEGSKA (reference sequence). Trimming pared 3 bases from V and 4 bases from J, leaving 16 bases between. The CDR3 reads CSASWAGDIYNEQFF. The DNA for the CDR3 is TGCAGTGCTAGCTGGGCGGGGGACATTTACAATGAGCAGTTCTTC.